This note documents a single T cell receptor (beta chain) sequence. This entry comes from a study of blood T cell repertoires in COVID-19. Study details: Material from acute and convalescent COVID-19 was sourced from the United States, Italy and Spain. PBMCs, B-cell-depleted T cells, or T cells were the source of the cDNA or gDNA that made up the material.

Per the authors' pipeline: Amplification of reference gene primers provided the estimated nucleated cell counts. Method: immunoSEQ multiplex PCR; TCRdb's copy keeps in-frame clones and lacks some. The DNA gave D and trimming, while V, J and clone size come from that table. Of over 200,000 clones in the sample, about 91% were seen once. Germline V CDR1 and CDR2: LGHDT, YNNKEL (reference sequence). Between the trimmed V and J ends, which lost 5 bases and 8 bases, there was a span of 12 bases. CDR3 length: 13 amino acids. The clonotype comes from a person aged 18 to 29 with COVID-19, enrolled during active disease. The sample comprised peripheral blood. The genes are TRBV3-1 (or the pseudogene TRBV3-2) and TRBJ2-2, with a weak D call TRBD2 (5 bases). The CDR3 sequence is CASSFRGMGELFF. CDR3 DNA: TGTGCCAGCAGCTTCCGGGGTATGGGGGAGCTGTTTTTT.